This T cell receptor beta chain stems from a study of shared clonotypes between healthy human individuals. Germline lookup yields CDR1 SGHAT and CDR2 FQNNGV. Trimming at V came to 5 bases and at J to 4 bases, leaving 8 bases not matched to a gene. CDR3 size: 15 residues. Repertoires were generated with immunoSEQ multiplex PCR, while TCRdb's copy carries only in-frame clones and drops some. The sample yields about 2.4 million clones, over 85% seen once. V is TRBV11-2 and J is TRBJ2-1, with 7 bases fitting TRBD2. The TCR comes from a young man in good health. Some clones in this sample may be carry-over from other donors' samples. Input material: naive CD4+ T cells from PBMCs. Sample subset: CD45RA+ positively selected. This chain's CDR3 is CASSLTSVSYNEQFF. The CDR3 DNA reads TGTGCCAGCAGCCTAACTAGCGTAAGTTACAATGAGCAGTTCTTC.